The 13 T cell receptor beta chains listed next were all sequenced from one sample in a study of blood T cell repertoires in COVID-19. Assay used: immunoSEQ multiplex PCR; TCRdb lists only in-frame clones, some missing. The sample lists around 220,000 clones; 87% were seen once. Source material: PBMCs or T cells enriched from blood (not recorded which). The receptors derive from a woman under 40 with acute COVID-19.

This rearrangement joins TRBV15 to TRBJ1-2; D ambiguous. V was pared by 0 bases and J by 8 bases, with 22 bases between. The CDR3 contains 17 residues. The germline V gene encodes CDR1 LNHNV and CDR2 YYDKDF (reference sequence). The CDR3, as DNA: TGTGCCACCAGCAGAGATCGGTTATCGACACCCATCGAGGGCTACACCTTC. Protein: CATSRDRLSTPIEGYTF.

This chain links TRBV5-1 with TRBJ2-2, with D hard to call. The CDR3 runs 13 residues. Trimming removed 0 bases from V and 6 bases from J, with 6 bases in between. Germline CDR1 and CDR2: SGHRS and YFSETQ. CDR3 protein: CASSLDLPGELFF. In nucleotides, the CDR3 is TGCGCCAGCAGCTTGGATCTCCCCGGGGAGCTGTTTTTT.

The genes are TRBV5-5 and TRBJ2-3; 11 bases match TRBD2. CDR3 length: 18 amino acids. CDR1 and CDR2 from the germline V gene are SGHKS and YYEKEE (reference sequence). V lost 2 bases and J lost 2; bases outside the gene matches: 10. In DNA form, the CDR3 reads TGTGCCAGCAGCTTTGTTCCGCTAGCGGGAGGACCCACAGATACGCAGTATTTT. Amino acid sequence: CASSFVPLAGGPTDTQYF.

V gene TRBV10-3 combines with J gene TRBJ1-2; maybe TRBD1 (6 bases). The CDR3 loop spans 14 amino acids. Germline V lookup: CDR1 ENHRY, CDR2 SYGVKD. Trimming cost V 6 bases and J 2 bases, with 13 bases left between them. CDR3 sequence reads: CAISRDTLNYGYTF. In DNA form, the CDR3 reads TGTGCCATCAGCCGGGACACGTTAAACTATGGCTACACCTTC.

The chain couples TRBV24-1 to TRBJ2-7; tentatively, D is TRBD1 (6 bases). The CDR3 runs to 13 residues. CDR1 KGHDR and CDR2 SFDVKD come from the germline V gene. Trimming pared 4 bases from V and 6 bases from J, leaving 12 bases between. CDR3 amino acids: CATSDQGQPEQYF. CDR3 in DNA: TGTGCCACCAGTGACCAAGGACAGCCCGAGCAGTACTTC.

The rearrangement uses TRBV30 and TRBJ1-2, with 7 bases lining up with TRBD1. This CDR3 spans 11 amino acids. The germline V gene has CDR1 GTSNPN and CDR2 SVGIG (reference sequence). V gave up 5 bases and J gave up 3 bases; unmatched junction bases: 0. CDR3 protein: CAWQGDYGYTF. The CDR3 nucleotides read TGTGCCTGGCAGGGGGACTATGGCTACACCTTC.

The V call is TRBV7-3, the J call TRBJ2-7; 7 nucleotides agree with TRBD2. CDR1 is SGHTA and CDR2 is FQGTGA in the germline V gene. This CDR3 has 13 residues. With V trimmed by 1 base and J by 7 bases, 4 bases remained unmatched. CDR3 sequence (DNA): TGTGCCAGCAGCTTAATCGTGGGAGGGGAGCAGTACTTC. Amino acid sequence: CASSLIVGGEQYF.

The chain uses TRBV7-2 and TRBJ1-1; possible D gene TRBD1, 6 bases. The CDR3 runs 14 residues. Trimming took off 5 bases at V and 4 bases at J, with 14 bases between the two ends. Germline V gene sequence: CDR1 SGHTA, CDR2 FQGNSA. The CDR3 here is CASSRQGWSTEAFF. The DNA for the CDR3 is TGTGCCAGCAGCCGGCAGGGGTGGAGCACTGAAGCTTTCTTT. Looking up the rest from reference TRBV7-2 and TRBJ1-1 gives the full variable domain: GAGVSQSPSNKVTEKGKDVELRCDPISGHTALYWYRQSLGQGLEFLIYFQGNSAPDKSGLPSDRFSAERTGGSVSTLTIQRTQQEDSAVYLCASSRQGWSTEAFFGQGTRLTVV.

CDR3 sequence: CASSSSDRREAFF. The DNA for the CDR3 is TGTGCCAGCAGTTCCTCAGACAGAAGGGAAGCTTTCTTT. The J gene is TRBJ1-1, the V gene TRBV12-3 or TRBV12-4, with a possible D match to TRBD1 (5 bases). The CDR3 is made up of 13 amino acids. V lost 4 bases, J lost 8 bases, and 14 bases lay in between.

This chain connects TRBV28 to TRBJ2-7; D uncertain. Germline V gene sequence: CDR1 MDHEN, CDR2 SYDVKM. The CDR3 is made up of 12 amino acids. V was shortened by 2 bases and J by 3 bases, with 5 bases between the two germline ends. DNA for the CDR3: TGTGCCAGCAGTTTACAGGACTACGAGCAGTACTTC. This codes for CASSLQDYEQYF.

CDR3 sequence reads: CAIPGSETNYGYTF. The CDR3, as DNA: TGTGCCATCCCAGGATCCGAAACTAACTATGGCTACACCTTC. This chain joins TRBV3-1 (or the pseudogene TRBV3-2) and TRBJ1-2; no firm D call. Germline CDR1 LGHDT, CDR2 YNNKEL (reference sequence). With 10 bases removed from V and 0 bases from J, the gap between germline ends came to 15 bases. The CDR3 totals 14 residues.

The rearrangement uses TRBV4-2 and TRBJ1-5; D is unresolved. V lost 5 bases and J lost 5, with 16 bases in between. The germline gives CDR1 LGHNA, CDR2 YNFKEQ. CDR3 length: 15 amino acids. The CDR3 here is CASSLDGGRDQPQHF. The CDR3 DNA sequence: TGTGCCAGCAGCTTGGACGGTGGGAGGGATCAGCCCCAGCATTTT.

V usage is TRBV19 and J usage is TRBJ2-3; the match to TRBD2 covers 9 bases. Per the germline V gene, CDR1 is LNHDA and CDR2 is SQIVND (reference sequence). Trimming cost V 6 bases and J 2 bases; bases outside gene matches: 3. This CDR3 is 14 amino acids long. CDR3 nucleotides: TGTGCCAGTAGAGAGCGGGGGGTCACAGATACGCAGTATTTT. Translation gives CASRERGVTDTQYF.